What follows is one T cell receptor (beta chain) and its context. This CDR3 has 12 residues. V was shortened by 5 bases and J by 5 bases, with 10 bases between the two germline ends. From germline, CDR1 is GTSNPN and CDR2 SVGIG (reference sequence). This sample stems from a study of CD8 T cells in Susac syndrome. Random hexamers were used to reverse transcribe roughly 0.45 to 1 ug of RNA. TCRdb passed the immunoSEQ multiplex PCR reads through MiXCR, listing each CDR3 protein once. Of fewer than 90,000 distinct CDR3 sequences detected, roughly 94% appear once; the ten largest clones hold less than 0.95%.

The origin of this receptor is a human donor with Susac syndrome. Sequencing was performed on CD8+ T cells from PBMCs. The chain links TRBV30 to TRBJ2-1, with D tentatively TRBD2 (5 bases). Here the CDR3 DNA reads TGTGCCTGGGGGCTAGCCGACAATGAGCAGTTCTTC. Protein product: CAWGLADNEQFF. Together with reference TRBV30 and TRBJ2-1, the CDR3 gives the full variable domain: SQTIHQWPATLVQPVGSPLSLECTVEGTSNPNLYWYRQAAGRGLQLLFYSVGIGQISSEVPQNLSASRPQDRQFILSSKKLLLSDSGFYLCAWGLADNEQFFGPGTRLTVL.